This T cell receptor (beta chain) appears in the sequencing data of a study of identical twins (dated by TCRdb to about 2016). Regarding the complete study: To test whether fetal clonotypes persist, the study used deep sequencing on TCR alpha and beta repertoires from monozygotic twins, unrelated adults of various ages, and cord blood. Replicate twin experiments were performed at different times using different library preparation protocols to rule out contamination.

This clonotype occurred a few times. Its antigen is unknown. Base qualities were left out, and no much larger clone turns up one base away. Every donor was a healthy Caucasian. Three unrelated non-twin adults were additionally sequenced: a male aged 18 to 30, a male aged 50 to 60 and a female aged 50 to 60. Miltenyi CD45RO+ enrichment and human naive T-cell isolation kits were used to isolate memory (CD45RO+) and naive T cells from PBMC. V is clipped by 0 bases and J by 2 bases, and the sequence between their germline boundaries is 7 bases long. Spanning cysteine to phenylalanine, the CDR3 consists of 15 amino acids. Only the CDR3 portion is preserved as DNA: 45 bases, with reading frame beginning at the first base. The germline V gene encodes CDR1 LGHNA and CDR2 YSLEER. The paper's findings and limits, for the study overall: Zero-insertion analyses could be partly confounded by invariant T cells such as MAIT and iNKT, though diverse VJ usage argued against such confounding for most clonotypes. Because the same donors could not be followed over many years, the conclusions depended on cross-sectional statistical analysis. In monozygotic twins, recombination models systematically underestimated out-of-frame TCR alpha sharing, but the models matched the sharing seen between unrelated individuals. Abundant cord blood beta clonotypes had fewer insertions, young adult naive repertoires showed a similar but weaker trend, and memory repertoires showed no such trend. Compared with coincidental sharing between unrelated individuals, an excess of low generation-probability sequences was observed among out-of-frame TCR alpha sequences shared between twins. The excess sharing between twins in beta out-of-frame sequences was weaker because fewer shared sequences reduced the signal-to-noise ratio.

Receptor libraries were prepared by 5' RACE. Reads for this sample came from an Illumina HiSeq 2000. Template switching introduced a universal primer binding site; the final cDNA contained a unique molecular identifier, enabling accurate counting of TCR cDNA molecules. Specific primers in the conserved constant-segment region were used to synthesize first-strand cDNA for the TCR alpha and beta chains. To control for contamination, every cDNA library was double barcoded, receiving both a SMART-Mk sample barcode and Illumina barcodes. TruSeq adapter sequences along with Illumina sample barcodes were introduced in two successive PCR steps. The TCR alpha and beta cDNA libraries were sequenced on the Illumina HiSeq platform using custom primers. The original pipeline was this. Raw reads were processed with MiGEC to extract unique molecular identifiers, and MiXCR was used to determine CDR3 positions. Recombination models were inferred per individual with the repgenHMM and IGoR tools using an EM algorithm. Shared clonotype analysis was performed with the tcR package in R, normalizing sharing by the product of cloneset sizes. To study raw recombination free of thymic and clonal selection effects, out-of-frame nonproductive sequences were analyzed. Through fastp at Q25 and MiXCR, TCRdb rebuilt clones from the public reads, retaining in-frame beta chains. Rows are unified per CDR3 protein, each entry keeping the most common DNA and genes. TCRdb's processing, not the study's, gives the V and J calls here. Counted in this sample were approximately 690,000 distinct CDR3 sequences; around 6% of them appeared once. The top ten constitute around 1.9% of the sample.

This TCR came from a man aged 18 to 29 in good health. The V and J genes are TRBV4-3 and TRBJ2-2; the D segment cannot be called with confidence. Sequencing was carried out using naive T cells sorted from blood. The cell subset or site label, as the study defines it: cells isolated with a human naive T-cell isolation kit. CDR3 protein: CASSQDGRNTGELFF. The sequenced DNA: TGCGCCAGCAGCCAAGATGGAAGAAACACCGGGGAGCTGTTTTTT.